A selection of T cell receptor beta chains follows, all from one sample in a study of cytomegalovirus exposure and HLA in healthy donors. Assay: immunoSEQ multiplex PCR; the TCRdb copy retains only in-frame clones and omits some. This sample has about 230,000 clones; over 75% occur once, and the top ten carry 1.3%. The sample consisted of PBMCs. The origin of the receptors is a human donor in good health. CDR3s include the opening cysteine and the closing phenylalanine or tryptophan. A D gene is named only where the DNA matches it firmly. Size values are once, few and many counts, or a class for expanded clones, and some rows have none.

j_call | v_call | d_call | clone_size | cdr3_aa | cdr3_nt
TRBJ1-2 | TRBV4-1 | NA | NA | CASRAGGLGGYTF | TGCGCCAGCAGGGCGGGAGGGTTGGGGGGCTACACCTTC
TRBJ1-2 | TRBV14 | NA | NA | CASSQTTNYGYTF | TGTGCCAGCAGCCAAACTACTAACTATGGCTACACCTTC
TRBJ2-3 | TRBV2 | NA | once | CASSPDYSTDTQYF | TGTGCCAGCAGCCCGGACTACAGCACAGATACGCAGTATTTT
TRBJ2-1 | TRBV6-1 | TRBD1 | NA | CASSDPGRGQGAYNEQFF | TGTGCCAGCAGTGACCCTGGGCGGGGACAGGGGGCCTACAATGAGCAGTTCTTC
TRBJ2-3 | TRBV10-3 | TRBD2 | NA | CAISDSSGSPNVQYF | TGTGCCATCAGTGATTCTAGCGGGAGTCCGAATGTCCAGTATTTT
TRBJ1-2 | TRBV7-9 | TRBD1 | NA | CASSATGGADGYTF | TGTGCCAGCAGCGCGACAGGGGGCGCGGATGGCTACACCTTC
TRBJ2-7 | TRBV4-1 | TRBD1 | NA | CASSQGQGPYYEQYF | TGCGCCAGCAGCCAAGGACAGGGTCCTTACTACGAGCAGTACTTC
TRBJ2-5 | TRBV2 | NA | NA | CASSESLPKETQYF | TGTGCCAGCAGTGAGAGCCTACCCAAGGAGACCCAGTACTTC
TRBJ2-7 | TRBV29-1 | TRBD1 | once | CSVTGGYEQYF | TGCAGCGTTACAGGGGGCTACGAGCAGTACTTC
TRBJ2-1 | TRBV15 | NA | NA | CATSRDHQGYYNEQFF | TGTGCCACCAGCAGAGATCACCAGGGTTATTACAATGAGCAGTTCTTC
TRBJ2-7 | TRBV6-5 | NA | NA | CASRLNSIAYEQYF | TGTGCCAGCAGACTCAACTCAATTGCTTACGAGCAGTACTTC
TRBJ2-5 | TRBV7-3 | TRBD1 | NA | CASSARQGVKETQYF | TGTGCCAGCAGCGCCAGACAGGGGGTTAAAGAGACCCAGTACTTC
TRBJ2-7 | TRBV2 | TRBD2 | NA | CASSERTSGSLYEQYF | TGTGCCAGCAGTGAAAGGACTAGCGGGAGTCTGTACGAGCAGTACTTC
TRBJ2-7 | TRBV19 | NA | NA | CASSIVGESYEQYF | TGTGCCAGTAGTATAGTGGGCGAATCCTACGAGCAGTACTTC
TRBJ1-1 | TRBV7-3 | NA | NA | CASSLSPNAEAFF | TGTGCCAGCAGCTTATCCCCTAACGCTGAAGCTTTCTTT
TRBJ2-7 | TRBV2 | NA | NA | CASRSLLNPLVPYEQYF | TGTGCCAGCAGGTCCCTATTAAATCCACTAGTTCCCTACGAGCAGTACTTC
TRBJ1-5 | TRBV19 | TRBD1 | NA | CASNGQGGQPQHF | TGTGCCAGTAATGGACAGGGCGGTCAGCCCCAGCATTTT
TRBJ2-5 | TRBV9 | TRBD2 | NA | CASSHPRGRARETQYF | TGTGCCAGCAGTCACCCCCGCGGGAGGGCGAGGGAGACCCAGTACTTC
TRBJ2-7 | TRBV4-3 | TRBD1 | NA | CASSQSMGQGPHEQYF | TGCGCCAGCAGCCAAAGTATGGGACAGGGCCCCCACGAGCAGTACTTC
TRBJ2-3 | TRBV7-2 | TRBD2 | few | CASSQLAGGPTDTQYF | TGTGCCAGCAGCCAGCTAGCGGGAGGGCCCACAGATACGCAGTATTTT
TRBJ2-1 | TRBV9 | TRBD2 | NA | CASSFSGGYNEQFF | TGTGCCAGCAGCTTTAGCGGGGGATACAATGAGCAGTTCTTC
TRBJ2-7 | TRBV27 | TRBD1 | NA | CASSKTGGGYEQYF | TGTGCCAGCAGTAAGACAGGGGGCGGCTACGAGCAGTACTTC
TRBJ2-5 | TRBV6-5 | NA | NA | CASSYGQKQETQYF | TGTGCCAGCAGTTACGGACAGAAACAAGAGACCCAGTACTTC
TRBJ1-1 | TRBV4-1 | TRBD1 | NA | CASSQGQGRGYTEAFF | TGCGCCAGCAGCCAAGGACAGGGAAGGGGGTACACTGAAGCTTTCTTT
TRBJ2-1 | TRBV29-1 | NA | NA | CSVGPAVEQFF | TGCAGCGTTGGTCCCGCGGTTGAGCAGTTCTTC
TRBJ2-7 | TRBV5-1 | TRBD2 | NA | CASSYGLAGGRYYEQYF | TGCGCCAGCAGCTACGGACTAGCGGGGGGACGTTACTACGAGCAGTACTTC
TRBJ2-3 | TRBV28 | TRBD1 | NA | CASSSPWTGGTDTQYF | TGTGCCAGCAGTTCCCCCTGGACAGGGGGCACAGATACGCAGTATTTT
TRBJ1-1 | TRBV9 | NA | NA | CASSVIDTEAFF | TGTGCCAGCAGCGTAATAGACACTGAAGCTTTCTTT
TRBJ2-1 | TRBV27 | NA | NA | CASSFVSSSYNEQFF | TGTGCCAGCAGTTTCGTATCTAGCTCCTACAATGAGCAGTTCTTC
TRBJ1-4 | TRBV2 | NA | few | CASSEDSYKEKLFF | TGTGCCAGCAGTGAAGACAGCTATAAAGAAAAACTGTTTTTT
TRBJ1-2 | TRBV7-2 | NA | once | CASSSQAQGIYGYTF | TGTGCCAGCAGCTCCCAAGCCCAGGGTATCTATGGCTACACCTTC
TRBJ2-3 | TRBV6-1 | TRBD2 | few | CASSILATSTDTQYF | TGTGCCAGCAGTATACTAGCGACTAGCACAGATACGCAGTATTTT
TRBJ2-1 | TRBV18 | NA | few | CASSIQDSLIGEQFF | TGTGCCAGCTCAATACAGGACAGCCTAATCGGTGAGCAGTTCTTC
TRBJ1-4 | TRBV6-1 | NA | NA | CASSEIPGGRIGKLFF | TGTGCCAGCAGTGAAATCCCGGGGGGGCGAATAGGAAAACTGTTTTTT
TRBJ2-2 | TRBV9 | TRBD2 | NA | CASSAAGTGSLRGRIPDTGELFF | TGTGCCAGCAGCGCCGCAGGAACAGGGTCTTTGCGCGGGAGGATCCCGGACACCGGGGAGCTGTTTTTT
TRBJ2-7 | TRBV7-8 | NA | few | CASSLTWGGAQNLYEQYF | TGTGCCAGCAGCTTGACTTGGGGTGGGGCCCAGAACCTCTACGAGCAGTACTTC
TRBJ2-1 | TRBV6-5 | TRBD1 | NA | CASTGQGSHNEQFF | TGTGCCAGCACGGGACAGGGTTCCCACAATGAGCAGTTCTTC
TRBJ2-5 | TRBV28 | TRBD2 | NA | CATGGAGAQETQYF | TGTGCCACTGGGGGAGCGGGAGCCCAAGAGACCCAGTACTTC
TRBJ2-7 | TRBV19 | TRBD1 | NA | CASSSTGAEQYF | TGTGCCAGTAGTTCAACAGGGGCCGAGCAGTACTTC
TRBJ2-3 | TRBV7-2 | NA | NA | CASSLVGPDTQYF | TGTGCCAGCAGCTTGGTGGGGCCAGATACGCAGTATTTT
TRBJ2-1 | TRBV25-1 | NA | NA | CASSDLAPSSYNEQFF | TGTGCCAGCAGTGATTTAGCGCCTAGCTCCTACAATGAGCAGTTCTTC
TRBJ2-3 | TRBV7-2 | TRBD2 | NA | CASSLASGRALDTQYF | TGTGCCAGCAGCTTAGCCAGCGGGAGGGCTCTGGATACGCAGTATTTT
TRBJ2-3 | TRBV5-1 | NA | once | CASSLGESTDTQYF | TGCGCCAGCAGCTTGGGGGAGAGCACAGATACGCAGTATTTT
TRBJ2-1 | TRBV4-3 | TRBD2 | once | CASSQFFVAGVYNEQFF | TGCGCCAGCAGCCAATTCTTCGTCGCGGGAGTGTACAATGAGCAGTTCTTC
TRBJ2-7 | TRBV28 | NA | NA | CASSLRGISYEQYF | TGTGCCAGCAGCCTGCGGGGCATCTCCTACGAGCAGTACTTC
TRBJ1-4 | TRBV2 | NA | once | CASRRTVEKLFF | TGTGCCAGCAGGAGAACAGTCGAAAAACTGTTTTTT
TRBJ2-7 | TRBV19 | NA | NA | CASMLRRRSSYEQYF | TGTGCCAGTATGCTGAGGCGGCGAAGCTCCTACGAGCAGTACTTC
TRBJ1-2 | TRBV27 | NA | NA | CASSSTGWVYGYTF | TGTGCCAGCAGTTCAACAGGTTGGGTCTATGGCTACACCTTC
TRBJ2-5 | TRBV27 | TRBD2 | NA | CASSPLGLAGVGEQYF | TGTGCCAGCAGTCCCTTGGGACTAGCGGGAGTAGGGGAGCAGTACTTC
TRBJ1-5 | TRBV6-1 | NA | NA | CASSDGTNLWRPQHF | TGTGCCAGCAGTGACGGGACAAATCTGTGGCGGCCCCAGCATTTT
TRBJ1-3 | TRBV5-1 | TRBD1 | NA | CASSPGQGIRGNTIYF | TGCGCCAGCAGCCCCGGACAGGGAATTCGTGGAAACACCATATATTTT
TRBJ2-5 | TRBV7-2 | NA | NA | CASSLARTTNQETQYF | TGTGCCAGCAGCTTAGCCCGGACTACCAACCAAGAGACCCAGTACTTC
TRBJ2-7 | TRBV28 | NA | NA | CAIAAQGLYEQYF | TGTGCCATCGCGGCGCAGGGGCTGTACGAGCAGTACTTC
TRBJ1-4 | TRBV30 | NA | NA | CAWKSVFGGGYEKLFF | TGTGCCTGGAAATCGGTTTTTGGTGGGGGGTATGAAAAACTGTTTTTT
TRBJ1-1 | TRBV7-9 | TRBD1 | NA | CASSTGDRALNTEAFF | TGTGCCAGCAGCACAGGAGACAGGGCCTTGAACACTGAAGCTTTCTTT
TRBJ2-5 | TRBV4-1 | TRBD1 | NA | CASSQTHGQGKETQYF | TGCGCCAGCAGCCAGACGCACGGACAGGGGAAAGAGACCCAGTACTTC
TRBJ1-4 | TRBV2 | TRBD1 | NA | CASSEWQGQGREKLFF | TGTGCCAGCAGTGAATGGCAAGGACAGGGACGTGAAAAACTGTTTTTT
TRBJ2-5 | TRBV6-4 | TRBD2 | NA | CASSEASGKFETQYF | TGTGCCAGCAGTGAAGCTAGCGGGAAATTTGAGACCCAGTACTTC
TRBJ2-2 | TRBV11-2 | TRBD1 | once | CASSLGVGQGNTGELFF | TGTGCCAGCAGCTTAGGGGTCGGACAGGGGAACACCGGGGAGCTGTTTTTT
TRBJ2-3 | TRBV2 | TRBD2 | NA | CASSPGLAGATDTQYF | TGTGCCAGCAGTCCCGGACTAGCGGGAGCCACAGATACGCAGTATTTT